The rows below give T cell receptor beta chains drawn from one sample of a study of tumor and adjacent non-tumor tissue in lung cancer. One entry per CDR3 protein, called by TCRdb with MiXCR from the multiplex PCR reads. This repertoire shows 120,000 or so distinct CDR3 sequences, roughly 67% found once; its top ten account for roughly 13%. The sequenced sample consisted of lung tumor tissue. The receptors stem from a man in his thirties or forties with non-small cell lung cancer. Both conserved end residues are part of each CDR3.

>TRBJ1-1|13|TRBV11-2
CASSLIARTEAFF
>TRBJ1-1|13|TRBV11-2
CATAGTGGSEAFF
>TRBJ2-5|16|TRBV11-2
CASSLEAGTPEETQYF
>TRBJ1-4|15|TRBV4-1
CASIQERGGAEKLSF
>TRBJ2-2|13|TRBV11-2
CANGYMEAGELFF
>TRBJ2-7|16|TRBV7-9
CASSLTPGGGVDEQYF
>TRBJ1-2|14|TRBV5-1
CASSSDTGNYGYTF
>TRBJ2-5|14|TRBV5-1
CASTSVSAGETQYF
>TRBJ2-3|16|TRBV24-1
CATSDSSGRSKGTQYF
>TRBJ2-5|18|TRBV5-4
CASSLSNAETLYLETQYF
>TRBJ1-2|16|TRBV24-1
CATSDPTDRVIIGYTF